This T cell receptor (beta chain) was obtained from a study of T cells after yellow fever vaccination. Via MiXCR, TCRdb re-called the 5' RACE reads, giving one row per CDR3 protein. Of approximately 160,000 distinct CDR3 sequences in the sample, approximately 9.9% were seen once. Per germline, CDR1 MNHNY and CDR2 SVGAGI (reference sequence). Trimming removed 3 bases from V and 8 bases from J; junction bases left unmatched: 9. There are 14 residues in the CDR3. Whole-study findings and limits: Abundant bulk-derived clonotypes could contaminate FACS-sorted repertoires. By day 5 rather than day 15, the secondary response had peaked, though it was weaker.

A word on this clonotype: The antigen is unknown.

The chain employs TRBV6-6 and TRBJ1-2; TRBD1 matches 7 bases. Sequences were derived from CD8+ T cells sorted from PBMCs, sampled 45 days after the yellow fever booster vaccination. The TCR comes from a man between 18 and 29 years old who received the YFV17D yellow fever vaccine. The CDR3 sequence: CASSYIRGREGYTF. In nucleotides, the CDR3 is TGTGCCAGCAGTTATATCAGGGGGAGGGAGGGCTACACCTTC.